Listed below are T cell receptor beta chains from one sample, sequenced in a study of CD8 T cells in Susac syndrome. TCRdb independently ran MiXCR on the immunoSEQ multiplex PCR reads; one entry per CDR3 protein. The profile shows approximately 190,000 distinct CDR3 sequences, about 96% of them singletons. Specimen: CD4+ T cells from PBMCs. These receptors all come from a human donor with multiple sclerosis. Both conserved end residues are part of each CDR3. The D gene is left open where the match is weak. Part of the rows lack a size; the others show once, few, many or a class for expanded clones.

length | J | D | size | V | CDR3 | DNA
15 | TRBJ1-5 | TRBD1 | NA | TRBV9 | CASSVSGQGNQPQHF | TGTGCCAGCAGCGTCAGTGGACAGGGCAATCAGCCCCAGCATTTT
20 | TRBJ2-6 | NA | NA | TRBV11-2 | CASRHLRRTGRTAGANVLTF | TGTGCCAGCAGACATTTAAGGCGTACAGGGCGAACGGCTGGGGCCAACGTCCTGACTTTC
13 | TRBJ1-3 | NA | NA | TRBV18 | CASSAGDGNTIYF | TGTGCCAGCTCTGCGGGAGATGGAAACACCATATATTTT
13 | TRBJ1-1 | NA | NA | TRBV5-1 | CASSAGYDAEAFF | TGCGCCAGCAGCGCCGGATACGATGCTGAAGCTTTCTTT
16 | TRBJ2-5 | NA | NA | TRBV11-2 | CASSSAGTAERETQYF | TGTGCCAGCAGCTCAGCCGGGACTGCGGAACGAGAGACCCAGTACTTC
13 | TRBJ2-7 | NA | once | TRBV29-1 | CSVRDTGGGEQYF | TGCAGCGTTCGGGATACAGGGGGGGGCGAGCAGTACTTC
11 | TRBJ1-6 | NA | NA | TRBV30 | CAFGMGSPLHF | TGTGCCTTTGGTATGGGTTCACCCCTCCACTTT
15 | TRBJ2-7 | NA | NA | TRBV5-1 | CASRTGGNRIDEQYF | TGCGCCAGCAGGACTGGGGGTAACCGTATAGACGAGCAGTACTTC
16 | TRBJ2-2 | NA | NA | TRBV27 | CASSLLTGPNTGELFF | TGTGCCAGCAGTTTACTGACAGGTCCTAACACCGGGGAGCTGTTTTTT
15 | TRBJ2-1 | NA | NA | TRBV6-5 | CASSRDSGSYNEQFF | TGTGCCAGCAGTCGGGACTCCGGCTCCTACAATGAGCAGTTCTTC
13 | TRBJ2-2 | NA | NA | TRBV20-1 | CSAREGATGELFF | TGCAGTGCTAGAGAAGGCGCCACCGGGGAGCTGTTTTTT
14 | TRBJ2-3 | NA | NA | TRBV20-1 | CSAREGRGTDTQYF | TGCAGTGCTAGAGAGGGGAGAGGGACAGATACGCAGTATTTT
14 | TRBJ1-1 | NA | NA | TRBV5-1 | CASTWGTSNTEAFF | TGCGCCAGTACGTGGGGTACGAGCAACACTGAAGCTTTCTTT
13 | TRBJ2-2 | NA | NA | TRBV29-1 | CSVEEAGPGELFF | TGCAGCGTTGAAGAGGCGGGGCCCGGGGAGCTGTTTTTT
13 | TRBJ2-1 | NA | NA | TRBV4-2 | CASRLLPRDEQFF | TGTGCCAGCAGGCTACTCCCCCGGGATGAGCAGTTCTTC
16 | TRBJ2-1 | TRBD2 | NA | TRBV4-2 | CASSQGEGLANNEQFF | TGTGCCAGCAGCCAAGGGGAGGGGCTAGCGAACAATGAGCAGTTCTTC
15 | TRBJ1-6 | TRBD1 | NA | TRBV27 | CASSYRGRGDSPLHF | TGTGCCAGCAGCTATAGGGGCAGGGGGGATTCACCCCTCCACTTT
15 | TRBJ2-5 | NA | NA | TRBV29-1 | CSAEDVLGPEETQYF | TGCAGCGCCGAGGACGTTTTGGGCCCAGAAGAGACCCAGTACTTC
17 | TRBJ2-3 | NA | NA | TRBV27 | CASSLKVGGGTTDTQYF | TGTGCCAGCAGTTTAAAGGTCGGAGGAGGGACTACAGATACGCAGTATTTT
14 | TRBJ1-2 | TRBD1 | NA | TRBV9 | CASSARTGFGRYTF | TGTGCCAGCAGCGCGCGGACAGGGTTCGGTCGCTACACCTTC
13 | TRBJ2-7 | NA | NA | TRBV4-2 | CASSQPQGNEQYF | TGTGCCAGCAGCCAACCACAGGGTAACGAGCAGTACTTC
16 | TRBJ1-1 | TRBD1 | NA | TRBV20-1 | CSAKGGQGKPNTEAFF | TGCAGTGCTAAGGGGGGACAGGGGAAACCGAACACTGAAGCTTTCTTT
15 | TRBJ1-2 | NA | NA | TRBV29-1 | CSVSPGPPRVNGYTF | TGCAGCGTTTCTCCAGGGCCCCCCCGGGTAAATGGCTACACCTTC